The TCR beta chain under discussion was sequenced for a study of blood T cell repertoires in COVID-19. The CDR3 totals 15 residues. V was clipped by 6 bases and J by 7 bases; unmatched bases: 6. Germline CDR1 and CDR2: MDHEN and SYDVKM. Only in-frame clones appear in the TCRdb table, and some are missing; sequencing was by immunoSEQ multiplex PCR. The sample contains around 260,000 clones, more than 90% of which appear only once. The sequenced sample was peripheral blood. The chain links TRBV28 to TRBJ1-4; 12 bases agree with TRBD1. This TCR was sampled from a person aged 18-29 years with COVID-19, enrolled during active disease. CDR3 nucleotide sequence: TGTGCCAGCAGCAACCGGGACAGGGGGCGTGAAAAACTGTTTTTT. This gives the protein CASSNRDRGREKLFF.